This is a list of T cell receptor beta chains from one sample in a study of Ad26.COV2.S vaccination and SARS-CoV-2 variants. Assay: immunoSEQ multiplex PCR; the TCRdb copy retains only in-frame clones and omits some. Among 300,000 to 400,000 clones listed, around nine tenths were seen once. Source: peripheral blood, taken in a trial of Ad26.COV2.S vaccine versus placebo. The source is a person between 18 and 65 years old who received the Ad26.COV2.S COVID-19 vaccine or a placebo. CDR3s include the opening cysteine and the closing phenylalanine or tryptophan. A D gene is named only where the DNA matches it firmly. Clone size is shown for a subset of rows, as once, few, many or a class of expanded clone.

TRBV18	NA	NA	TRBJ1-1	CASSRGGTSNTEAFF	TGTGCCAGCTCAAGGGGCGGAACTTCGAACACTGAAGCTTTCTTT
TRBV3-1/TRBV3-2	NA	NA	TRBJ2-7	CASSQGPGSSYEQYF	TGTGCCAGCAGCCAAGGGCCAGGGTCCTCCTACGAGCAGTACTTC
TRBV5-1	NA	NA	TRBJ1-1	CASSLGGPRAPEAFF	TGCGCCAGCAGCTTGGGGGGGCCCCGGGCCCCTGAAGCTTTCTTT
TRBV5-5	NA	NA	TRBJ2-2	CASSTNTGELFF	TGTGCCAGCAGCACTAACACCGGGGAGCTGTTTTTT
TRBV6-6	once	NA	TRBJ1-6	CASSASSDSPLHF	TGTGCCAGCAGTGCATCATCAGATTCACCCCTCCACTTT
TRBV13	NA	TRBD1	TRBJ1-3	CASSLDRATLSGNTIYF	TGTGCCAGCAGCTTGGACAGGGCCACTCTCTCTGGAAACACCATATATTTT
TRBV6-2/TRBV6-3	NA	NA	TRBJ1-1	CASSATGGPLWAEAFF	TGTGCCAGCAGTGCGACGGGGGGCCCCTTATGGGCTGAAGCTTTCTTT
TRBV5-1	once	TRBD2	TRBJ2-1	CASSLGEGGPRNEQFF	TGCGCCAGCAGCTTGGGAGAGGGAGGGCCTCGGAATGAGCAGTTCTTC
TRBV2	NA	NA	TRBJ1-1	CASIPKAVGYGEDTEAFF	TGTGCCAGCATCCCGAAAGCTGTGGGTTATGGGGAGGACACTGAAGCTTTCTTT
TRBV4-1	once	TRBD2	TRBJ2-7	CASSQVLAGRYEQYF	TGCGCCAGCAGCCAAGTGCTAGCGGGGAGATACGAGCAGTACTTC
TRBV19	NA	NA	TRBJ1-1	CASSAEDGGVGEAFF	TGTGCCAGTAGTGCGGAGGATGGAGGGGTGGGTGAAGCTTTCTTT
TRBV2	NA	TRBD1	TRBJ2-1	CASSQGQGSYNEQFF	TGTGCCAGCAGTCAAGGACAGGGCTCCTACAATGAGCAGTTCTTC
TRBV30	once	NA	TRBJ1-2	CAWATATTTF	TGTGCCTGGGCGACAGCCACGACCACCTTC
TRBV6-1	NA	NA	TRBJ1-1	CASSEVENTEAFF	TGTGCCAGCAGTGAAGTAGAGAACACTGAAGCTTTCTTT
TRBV2	NA	NA	TRBJ1-2	CASSGRLRSYGYTF	TGTGCCAGCAGTGGACGGCTTAGAAGCTATGGCTACACCTTC
TRBV18	NA	NA	TRBJ2-7	CASSQDRTLEQYF	TGTGCCAGCTCACAAGACAGGACCCTCGAGCAGTACTTC
TRBV27	NA	NA	TRBJ2-2	CASSSNLVTGELFF	TGTGCCAGCAGTTCCAATTTGGTCACCGGGGAGCTGTTTTTT
TRBV9	few	NA	TRBJ1-2	CASSVGQDFYGYTF	TGTGCCAGCAGCGTAGGTCAAGACTTTTATGGCTACACCTTC
TRBV7-9	few	NA	TRBJ1-5	CASSLNSNQPQHF	TGTGCCAGCAGCTTAAATAGCAATCAGCCCCAGCATTTT
TRBV19	NA	NA	TRBJ2-5	CASSSWENQETQYF	TGTGCCAGTAGTAGCTGGGAGAACCAAGAGACCCAGTACTTC
TRBV9	NA	TRBD1	TRBJ2-2	CASSVVGQGARTGELFF	TGTGCCAGCAGCGTAGTAGGGCAGGGGGCGCGCACCGGGGAGCTGTTTTTT
TRBV19	NA	TRBD1	TRBJ1-6	CASSQDRDNSPLHF	TGTGCCAGTAGCCAGGACAGGGACAATTCACCCCTCCACTTT
TRBV7-2	NA	NA	TRBJ2-2	CASRWDLNTGELFF	TGTGCCAGCAGATGGGACCTAAACACCGGGGAGCTGTTTTTT
TRBV7-2	once	NA	TRBJ1-1	CASSWGRPSVSEAFF	TGTGCCAGCAGCTGGGGCAGGCCAAGCGTCTCTGAAGCTTTCTTT
TRBV5-1	NA	NA	TRBJ1-3	CASSSDALGSGNTIYF	TGCGCCAGCAGCTCCGATGCGTTGGGGTCTGGAAACACCATATATTTT
TRBV27	NA	TRBD1	TRBJ2-7	CASSARQGDSYEQYF	TGTGCCAGCAGTGCCCGACAGGGGGATTCCTACGAGCAGTACTTC
TRBV6-5	NA	NA	TRBJ2-7	CASSPDSPNYEQYF	TGTGCCAGCAGTCCCGACAGCCCCAACTACGAGCAGTACTTC
TRBV13	NA	NA	TRBJ1-1	CASSSRGVNTEAFF	TGTGCCAGCAGCTCCAGGGGCGTGAACACTGAAGCTTTCTTT
TRBV7-8	NA	NA	TRBJ2-1	CASNPSTSLYNEQFF	TGTGCCAGCAACCCTTCTACTAGCTTGTACAATGAGCAGTTCTTC
TRBV7-2	NA	TRBD1	TRBJ2-2	CASSPQTGSPGELFF	TGTGCCAGCAGCCCCCAGACAGGGTCCCCCGGGGAGCTGTTTTTT
TRBV29-1	NA	NA	TRBJ2-7	CSVAPGQGKYEQYF	TGCAGCGTTGCACCCGGGCAGGGAAAATACGAGCAGTACTTC
TRBV6-1	NA	NA	TRBJ1-6	CASSEEQGITYNSPLHF	TGTGCCAGCAGTGAGGAACAGGGTATCACCTATAATTCACCCCTCCACTTT
TRBV5-1	NA	NA	TRBJ2-1	CASSEGHVYNEQFF	TGCGCCAGCAGCGAAGGACACGTTTACAATGAGCAGTTCTTC
TRBV29-1	NA	NA	TRBJ2-1	CSTLLARNEQFF	TGCAGCACGTTACTAGCTCGCAATGAGCAGTTCTTC
TRBV27	NA	TRBD1	TRBJ2-3	CASSFSGQVPTDTQYF	TGTGCCAGCAGTTTCTCCGGACAGGTACCAACAGATACGCAGTATTTT
TRBV27	NA	TRBD2	TRBJ2-3	CASSLISGGSGVQYF	TGTGCCAGCAGTTTAATTAGCGGGGGAAGCGGGGTGCAGTATTTT
TRBV4-1	NA	NA	TRBJ2-2	CASSQGANTGELFF	TGCGCCAGCAGCCAGGGAGCGAACACCGGGGAGCTGTTTTTT
TRBV7-9	NA	NA	TRBJ1-2	CASSLGSQGNYGYTF	TGTGCCAGCAGCTTAGGATCGCAGGGCAACTATGGCTACACCTTC
TRBV29-1	NA	NA	TRBJ2-1	CSVDRVNTYNEQFF	TGCAGCGTTGATAGGGTGAATACCTACAATGAGCAGTTCTTC
TRBV27	NA	NA	TRBJ1-1	CASSLTEDTEAFF	TGTGCCAGCAGTTTGACAGAGGACACTGAAGCTTTCTTT
TRBV9	NA	NA	TRBJ1-1	CASSAHPGSGTEAFF	TGTGCCAGCAGCGCTCACCCAGGGAGCGGGACTGAAGCTTTCTTT
TRBV21-1	NA	NA	TRBJ2-6	CASSKGHSGANVLTF	TGTGCCAGCAGCAAAGGGCACTCTGGGGCCAACGTCCTGACTTTC
TRBV10-1	NA	TRBD2	TRBJ2-2	CASSGPGLAGTGELFF	TGCGCCAGCAGTGGCCCCGGTCTAGCGGGCACCGGGGAGCTGTTTTTT
TRBV18	NA	NA	TRBJ1-6	CASSTRGDSDSPLHF	TGTGCCAGCTCAACCCGGGGGGACTCCGATTCACCCCTCCACTTT
TRBV5-5	NA	NA	TRBJ1-4	CASSLNGLWEKLFF	TGTGCCAGCAGCTTGAATGGGCTTTGGGAAAAACTGTTTTTT
TRBV27	NA	NA	TRBJ1-1	CASSLGQNLNTEAFF	TGTGCCAGCAGCCTCGGACAGAACTTGAACACTGAAGCTTTCTTT